This T cell receptor beta chain was profiled in a study of cytomegalovirus exposure and HLA in healthy donors (dated by TCRdb to about 2017). About the investigation overall: An earlier analysis of under 600 of the donors reported 250 to 350 Gb of sequence data and 120 million or so unique TCR beta sequences from roughly 200 million T cells. In a later analysis, previously published TCR beta repertoires from 666 donors were re-analyzed and high-resolution HLA genotyping was added so that TCR occurrence patterns could be studied. The later analysis used no new phenotypic data to find candidate immune exposures, relying instead on TCR beta sequences and their occurrence across donors. To decide whether each TCR beta V gene segment behaved as functional or pseudogenic, an earlier analysis of some 600 of the donors relied on high-throughput TCR beta sequencing. Genome-wide SNP genotypes for about three fifths of the roughly 670 donors were used in a later genetic analysis, which treated that subset as a discovery cohort. On average, roughly 200,000 unique TCR beta nucleotide sequences were sequenced per donor among a few hundred genotyped donors of the cohort, with roughly 19% of those sequences being non-productive. Typing coverage differed by locus: A, B, C, DRB1 and DQB1 were typed in roughly 620-640 donors, DQA1 in about 550, DPA1 in around 600, and DPB1 in just under 490. Besides the first cohort of around 700 subjects, a separate validation cohort made up of roughly 130 different subjects was used. The study used immunosequencing to profile the T cell repertoires of 666 subjects and linked those repertoires to cytomegalovirus serostatus. Because of strong linkage in the cohort, roughly five DR-DQ haplotypes were treated as single units for association and clustering. HLA typing covered class I and class II loci at four-digit resolution. To predict cytomegalovirus infection status, the study brought together high-throughput TCR immunosequencing, statistical association of individual TCRs with disease status, and machine learning. Every repertoire in the discovery cohort had been generated on one and the same sequencing platform. Around 320 gigabases of sequencing data and tens of millions of unique TCR sequences were included in an early release covering about 700 HLA-typed donors. The genetic ancestry cluster associated with self-reported Caucasian donors included 81% of the roughly 400 genotyped donors. The study aimed to test whether cataloging public T cell receptors could reveal signatures of past pathogen exposure. Donor age, sex, ethnicity and CMV serostatus were compiled alongside the repertoire data. General study outcomes and caveats: Roughly uniform sequencing depth across donors was assumed in presence/absence analyses, although this assumption may not hold. An association between a missense DCLRE1C variant and V-gene and J-gene trimming of TCR beta chains was found in a later genetic analysis and replicated in an independent cohort. The authors suggested that the approach could potentially be extended to other disease states and immunological phenotypes. Over 15 rarely observed V segments, including chromosome 9 orphons, were excluded from the earlier analysis of about 610 of the donors because counts were too low. Broadly in line with IMGT annotations, most TCR beta V segments showed up in productive rearrangements about 90% or about 30% of the time in an earlier analysis of 587 of the donors. At a false discovery rate of 0.05, a later analysis linked about 16,000 TCR beta sequences to specific HLA alleles. In a later analysis, the rate of TCR association differed among HLA loci, with DRB1 alleles having the most associated TCRs and HLA-C alleles having the fewest. A later genetic analysis reported fewer N-insertions in productive TCRs among donors in an Asian-associated ancestry cluster than the roughly 640-donor mean. Cytomegalovirus status was reported to be diagnosed by the classifier with high specificity and sensitivity in both the original and validation cohorts. In vitro tests confirmed that a few of the cytomegalovirus-associated TCR beta chains recognize cytomegalovirus antigens. Because the 87-base-pair reads could not distinguish some IMGT-functional V segments, including TRBV6-2 and TRBV6-3, those segments were excluded. According to a later analysis, most CMV-associated TCR beta chains appeared to be HLA-restricted, and the HLA associations seemed to be driven largely by CMV exposure. The cohort was sequenced for TCR beta chains only, and without alpha or paired-chain data the features that could be detected were limited. A later analysis found that HLA-associated TCR beta chains were more clonally expanded and had lower generation probabilities than equally common non-associated chains. While some public TCRs were present in many individuals, most TCR sequences turned up only very rarely across donors. A further reported finding was that TCR beta sequences accurately predicted the HLA-A and HLA-B alleles for most subjects in the first cohort. Because some donors lacked HLA typing at each locus, the association tests relied only on the typed subset. CMV serostatus was the only immune exposure information available for the cohort. A later analysis reported that several top co-occurrence clusters appeared linked to parvovirus B19, influenza, CMV and Epstein-Barr virus. A total of about 180 TCR beta chains were listed by the study as associated with cytomegalovirus. Correlated functional status among segregating V segments might reflect linkage disequilibrium, but an unknown experimental factor could not be ruled out. Assigning TCR associations to individual alleles was difficult when HLA alleles, especially DR and DQ, strongly co-occurred. The sequencing pipeline was judged likely to have produced a cluster of highly shared sequence variants as a technical artifact.

The library came from the immunoSEQ multiplex PCR assay. For the multiplex PCR, a mixture combining 60 forward primers for TCR Vbeta segments and 13 reverse primers for TCR Jbeta segments was used. The CDR3 region of rearranged TCR beta genes was amplified from genomic DNA with a multiplex PCR assay. The amplified TCR beta libraries were sequenced on the Illumina HiSeq System as 87-base-pair reads. Per the authors' processing: In a later analysis, tens of millions of unique TCR beta chains were counted across the 500 to 700 repertoires, and roughly 11 million of these chains were shared by at least two donors. To remove PCR and sequencing errors, raw reads were error-corrected and collapsed into unique sequences using a nearest-neighbor algorithm that merged closely related sequences. V, D and J gene segments were assigned by aligning CDR3 sequences to IMGT reference sequences. For a sequence to be retained, a match of at least six nucleotides was required to both a V gene segment and a J gene segment. A rearrangement counted as productive if the CDR3 had no stop codons and remained in frame with V and J, and every other rearrangement counted as non-productive. Following IMGT convention, CDR3 was defined as the stretch from the second conserved V-encoded cysteine to the conserved J-encoded phenylalanine. The earlier analysis of about 530 of the donors excluded any sequence lacking an unambiguous match to a single V gene segment. In an earlier analysis of several hundred of the donors, a V segment was called functional when productive rearrangements were above 56.7%, and segregating when the standard deviation between donors exceeded 5%. A statistical classification framework was developed to diagnose cytomegalovirus status using the catalog of TCR beta chain sequences. A later analysis assigned V and J genes by comparing TCR nucleotide sequences with IMGT/GENE-DB human TR gene sequences. Using the TCRdist pipeline, a later analysis assigned CDR3 sequences along with most-parsimonious VDJ recombination scenarios. In a later analysis, each TCR beta chain was defined by its CDR3 amino acid sequence together with its V-gene family, and reads lacking a unique V-gene family were excluded. As a way to deal with suspected cross-contamination and a sequencing artifact, a later analysis dropped nearly 600 nucleotide sequences that were highly shared and had low generation probability. A later analysis calculated a clonal expansion index for each public chain from normalized within-repertoire ranks of inferred template counts. In a later analysis, generation probabilities were computed using a VDJ recombination model fitted to out-of-frame rearrangements, and the results were checked against IGoR. Hypergeometric tests were used in a later analysis to score TCR-TCR, TCR-HLA and TCR-CMV co-occurrence, with a repertoire-size bias correction applied to the TCR pairs. False discovery rates were estimated in a later analysis by permuting HLA or CMV assignments 20 times. In a later analysis, co-occurring TCRs were grouped using DBSCAN, with TCRdist sequence similarity added in when clustering inside HLA-allele-positive subsets. For co-occurrence clustering, repertoires with fewer than 30,000 or more than 120,000 public chains were excluded, along with 4 to 6 repertoires with anomalous nucleotide sharing. TCRdb limited this immuneACCESS table to in-frame rearrangements with V and J called. A share of clones is missing; checked studies link under half to unresolved V genes, and the rest is unexplained. The D gene and trimming were derived from the DNA, and the V and J assignments and clone size from that table. For this sample the table gives around 110,000 clones, of which around 60% were detected only once. Jointly, the top ten make up roughly 9% of the sample.

V and J lose 4 bases and 3 bases, and a span of 6 bases separates them. The CDR3 starts with the cysteine, ends with the phenylalanine, and has 11 residues. Only the CDR3 portion is preserved as DNA: 33 bases, with reading frame beginning at the first base. For CDR1 and CDR2, the germline V gene (reference sequence) lists DFQATT and SNEGSKA. Note on this clone: Its antigen is not yet known. No much larger clone exists at a distance of one base, and base qualities are not known.

The cohort comprised fewer than 750 healthy bone marrow donors. At the time of sampling, every cohort member was nominally healthy, though immune exposures that went unrecorded were likely present. The donor tested CMV seropositive, placing the donor among the approximately 310 seropositive members of the cohort. Each donor provided a peripheral blood sample, and peripheral blood mononuclear cells were used for TCR beta sequencing. Genomic DNA extraction from the blood cell samples was performed with the Qiagen DNeasy Blood Extraction Kit. Sequencing was carried out using PBMCs. This TCR derives from a woman aged 40 to 55 in good health and CMV-seropositive. Recombination joined TRBV20-1 with TRBJ1-1, with the D gene call left open. The DNA sequence follows: TGCAGTGCTACCGAGGACACTGAAGCTTTCTTT. Translated, this gives CSATEDTEAFF.